The present entry profiles one TCR beta chain with its context. The CDR3 sequence is 14 residues long. V lost 6 bases to trimming and J lost 1 base, with 12 bases between them. Germline values: CDR1 SNHLY, CDR2 FYNNEI. These data come from a study of cytomegalovirus exposure and HLA in healthy donors. Study-wide context: The platform used for the 100 to 150 validation repertoires matched that of the roughly 670 first-cohort repertoires, a later analysis reported.

A 120-subject validation cohort, separate from the 666-subject first cohort, supplied the donors. Libraries were prepared by immunoSEQ multiplex PCR; TCRdb keeps only in-frame clonotypes and omits some of them. The sample has some 100,000 clones, about 83% seen once. The chain employs TRBV2 and TRBJ1-1; D possibly corresponds to TRBD1 (5 bases). Sequenced input: PBMCs. The source is a man aged 18 to 29 in good health and CMV-seronegative. The CDR3 DNA reads TGTGCCAGCAGGGGGCGGCATAGGAACACTGAAGCTTTCTTT. As protein: CASRGRHRNTEAFF.